Sequencing of this T cell receptor (beta chain) was carried out in a study of T cells in Graves' hyperthyroidism and ophthalmopathy. Points on this clonotype: What it binds is not known.

There are 16 residues in the CDR3. V lost 1 base and J lost 3, with 18 bases in between. Germline V gene sequence: CDR1 DFQATT, CDR2 SNEGSKA (reference sequence). The CDR3 regions of TCR beta were amplified from RNA transcripts. First-round RT-PCR with HTBI primers amplified the TCR CDR3 region. TCRdb reprocessed the multiplex PCR reads with MiXCR, giving one entry per CDR3 protein. The sample carries 500,000 to 600,000 distinct CDR3 sequences, roughly 50% recorded once. Findings and caveats of the study: The model's output predicted ophthalmopathy at a median of about 6.5 months prior to onset. Blood also contained most expanded thyroid clonotypes above 0.001.

Not enrolled were patients with uncontrolled infection, other autoimmune disease, pregnancy or lactation. The genes are TRBV20-1 and TRBJ2-5, with D perhaps matching TRBD1 (6 bases). This clonotype was sampled from an adult woman with Graves' disease, either hyperthyroidism or ophthalmopathy (not recorded which). Sequenced material: peripheral blood or thyroid tissue (not recorded which). This CDR3 is CSARGGRSLSKETQYF. Here the CDR3 DNA reads TGCAGTGCTAGAGGGGGGCGGAGCCTGAGCAAAGAGACCCAGTACTTC.